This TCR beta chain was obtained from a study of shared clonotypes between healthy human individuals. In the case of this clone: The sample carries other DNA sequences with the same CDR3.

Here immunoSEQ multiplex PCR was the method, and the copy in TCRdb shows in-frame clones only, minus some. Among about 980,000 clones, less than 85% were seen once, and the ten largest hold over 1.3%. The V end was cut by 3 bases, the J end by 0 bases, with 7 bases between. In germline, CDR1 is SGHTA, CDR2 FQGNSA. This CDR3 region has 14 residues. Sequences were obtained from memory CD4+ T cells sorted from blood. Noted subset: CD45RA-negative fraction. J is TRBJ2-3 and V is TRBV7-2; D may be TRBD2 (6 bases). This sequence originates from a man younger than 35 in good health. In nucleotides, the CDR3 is TGTGCCAGCAGCTTCAGCGGGAGCACAGATACGCAGTATTTT. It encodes CASSFSGSTDTQYF.